This T cell receptor beta chain comes out of a study of blood T cell repertoires in COVID-19. Looking at the study overall: Researchers got acute and convalescent COVID-19 samples from the United States, Italy and Spain. The analysed material was cDNA or gDNA that came from T cells, B-cell-depleted T cells, or PBMCs.

TCRdb keeps only in-frame clones here, not all; method: immunoSEQ multiplex PCR. This table has under 80,000 clones, around 89% appearing once. There are 13 residues in the CDR3. The V gene end was trimmed by 5 bases and the J gene end by 7 bases; junction bases not matched to a gene: 4. Germline V gives CDR1 SGHTA, CDR2 FQGNSA. The chain couples TRBV7-2 to TRBJ2-1, with 8 bases aligning to TRBD1. This TCR derives from a woman aged 80 or older with active COVID-19. The sequencing sample was made of peripheral blood. The CDR3 reads CASSRTGINEQFF. The CDR3 region has the DNA TGTGCCAGCAGCCGGACAGGGATTAATGAGCAGTTCTTC.